One T cell receptor (beta chain) is described in this entry. The target of this receptor is not known. No qualities accompany the bases; no much larger clone lies one base away. This sample is drawn from a study of blood T cell repertoires in COVID-19 (dated by TCRdb to about 2020). Broadly, across the study: Collaborator samples came from the United States, Italy and Spain and covered acute and convalescent phases of COVID-19. The material from the prospective study consisted of cDNA or gDNA derived from T cells, B-cell-depleted T cells, or PBMCs. The dataset comprised deeply sampled blood TCRbeta repertoires from subjects exposed to, actively infected with, or recovered from COVID-19. The repertoires were released in a freely available public database intended as a resource for research on the immune response to SARS-CoV-2. The samples were drawn from two sources: the first 160 participants of the ongoing ImmuneRACE study, and 1,000 to 1,500 subjects contributed by 6 global collaborators. The sample metadata nearly always contained a de-identified subject ID, COVID-19 status, age in years and sex. Where HLA class I and class II types were available, the types were taken from metadata supplied by the sample provider, not from assay-based typing.

The CDR3 numbers 16 residues from cysteine through phenylalanine. Just the 48-base CDR3 DNA is kept, in frame starting at base 1. Trimming costs V 0 bases and J 2 bases, and their ends lie 12 bases apart. Via the germline V gene, CDR1 is SGHDT and CDR2 YYEEEE. Each collaborating institution followed its own protocols to collect whole blood in K2EDTA tubes. For TCRbeta analysis, collaborators shipped samples as frozen whole blood, isolated PBMCs, or DNA extracted from either of those sample types. The research as a whole found: The quantity of clinical and demographic metadata differed by source and by participant and was supplied without curation.

TCRbeta CDR3 regions were amplified from genomic DNA by means of the immunoSEQ Assay, a bias-controlled multiplex PCR. From the authors' description of their analysis: The number of nucleated cells in each sample was estimated by amplification of reference gene primers within the assay. To quantify the absolute abundance of each unique TCRbeta CDR3 rearrangement, sequence reads were collapsed and filtered. For each sample, productive Simpson clonality was calculated as the square root of Simpson's diversity index across productive rearrangements. Held by TCRdb, this immuneACCESS table contains in-frame sequences only and omits some clones. Under half of the omission traces to an unresolved V gene where checked; the cause of the rest is unknown. V and J calls and clone size are those listed in that table; D and trimming were worked out from the DNA. The sample records 100,000 or so clones, roughly 84% of which are singletons. The ten biggest clones cover approximately 15% of the sample.

The sequence was obtained from a woman in her sixties with acute or convalescent COVID-19. The sequence links TRBV5-6 to TRBJ1-5, with TRBD1 as a weak D call on 6 bases. Material for sequencing was peripheral blood. The nucleotide sequence is TGTGCCAGCAGCTTGGGGGCCAGGGGCGGCAATCAGCCCCAGCATTTT. The translation is CASSLGARGGNQPQHF.